The sequence of this TCR beta chain was determined in a study of cytomegalovirus exposure and HLA in healthy donors. PCR primers comprised 60 Vbeta and 13 Jbeta primers. As processed by the authors: Unique TCR beta chains totaled 80 million to 100 million in a later count, with around 11 million of them shared. Assay used: immunoSEQ multiplex PCR; TCRdb lists only in-frame clones, some missing. V, J and clone size reflect that table, while D and trimming were determined from the DNA. The sample holds a few hundred thousand clones; approximately 82% are singletons and the top ten take 0.5% to 0.7%. Germline V gene sequence: CDR1 SGHTS, CDR2 YDEGEE. The CDR3 runs to 13 residues. V lost 5 bases and J lost 4; bases outside the gene matches: 4. In regard to this clone: Its antigen is not identified.

Study conclusions and caveats: Reported findings show TCR beta sequences accurately forecast HLA-A and HLA-B alleles in most subjects. Highly shared variants forming one cluster were likely a sequencing artifact. Available immune exposure information was restricted to CMV serostatus only.

This clonotype originated in a woman in her 40s in good health and CMV-seronegative. The rearrangement uses TRBV5-8 and TRBJ1-1; the match to TRBD1 covers 8 bases. The material sequenced was PBMCs. CDR3 bases: TGTGCCAGCAGTTTCGACAGGGGCACTGAAGCTTTCTTT. Translating it yields CASSFDRGTEAFF.